The 9 T cell receptor beta chains reported below all come from one sample, sequenced in a study of shared clonotypes between healthy human individuals. This table comes from immunoSEQ multiplex PCR, and its TCRdb copy is limited to in-frame clones, with some not included. The table lists a few hundred thousand clones, roughly 97% of them singletons. Sequenced sample: naive CD4+ T cells sorted from blood. Subset defined: CD45RA+ positively selected. The source of these receptors is a woman aged 25 to 45 in good health.

The V and J genes are TRBV11-3 and TRBJ2-1; 14 nucleotides line up with TRBD2. Trimming took 1 base from V and 6 from J; bases not matched to a gene: 5. Germline CDR1 SGHNT, CDR2 YENEEA. This CDR3 comprises 17 residues. CDR3 DNA sequence: TGTGCCAGCAGCTTAGGCGGGACTAGCGGGAGTCTCAATGAGCAGTTCTTC. This codes for CASSLGGTSGSLNEQFF.

The CDR3 DNA sequence: TGTGCCAGCAGAGGTGAAGCTTTCTTT. It encodes CASRGEAFF. This chain connects TRBV2 to TRBJ1-1, with D unresolved. There are 9 residues in the CDR3. Deletions cut 6 bases from V and 7 bases from J, with 3 bases between. The germline CDR1 and CDR2 sequences are SNHLY and FYNNEI.

The chain uses TRBV7-2 and TRBJ2-3; D possibly corresponds to TRBD2 (6 bases). The V end lost 5 bases, the J end lost 2 bases, and 20 bases lay between the germline ends. This CDR3 has 17 residues. Germline values: CDR1 SGHTA, CDR2 FQGNSA. The CDR3 loop reads CASSLNLRRGVTDTQYF. CDR3 bases: TGTGCCAGCAGCCTTAATCTACGGCGGGGCGTCACAGATACGCAGTATTTT.

V usage is TRBV28 and J usage is TRBJ2-7; 9 bases are a match to TRBD1. The CDR3 sequence is 14 residues long. CDR1 and CDR2 (germline): MDHEN, SYDVKM. V lost 5 bases to trimming and J lost 2 bases; unmatched junction nucleotides: 4. CDR3 in amino acids: CASSDRGLTYEQYF. Here the CDR3 DNA reads TGTGCCAGCAGTGACAGGGGGTTAACCTACGAGCAGTACTTC.

This chain joins TRBV19 and TRBJ2-7, with a weak D call TRBD1 (6 bases). The V gene's germline CDR1 is LNHDA and CDR2 SQIVND (reference sequence). The V gene lost 5 bases and the J gene lost 0 bases, with 14 bases spanning the gap. The CDR3 length is 15 residues. In DNA, the CDR3 is TGTGCCAGTAGTCCTACAGGGAAGGTCTCCTACGAGCAGTACTTC. Residues: CASSPTGKVSYEQYF. Full variable domain (outside the CDR3, taken from reference TRBV19 and TRBJ2-7): DGGITQSPKYLFRKEGQNVTLSCEQNLNHDAMYWYRQDPGQGLRLIYYSQIVNDFQKGDIAEGYSVSREKKESFPLTVTSAQKNPTAFYLCASSPTGKVSYEQYFGPGTRLTVT.

This clone has just one count. The chain has TRBV9 and TRBJ2-2, with 8 nucleotides matching TRBD1. Germline loops: CDR1 SGDLS, CDR2 YYNGEE. The CDR3 length is 15 residues. Germline trimming cut 4 bases from V and 4 bases from J; bases unmatched to any gene: 6. The DNA of the CDR3 is TGTGCCAGCAGCCCGGGACAGGCCTTCACCGGGGAGCTGTTTTTT. Translating gives CASSPGQAFTGELFF.

The chain uses TRBV28 and TRBJ2-7; D unclear. The germline V gene has CDR1 MDHEN and CDR2 SYDVKM. V lost 8 bases to trimming and J lost 2 bases, with 10 bases between them. This CDR3 has 12 residues. CDR3 DNA: TGTGCCAGCGAAGAAGCGCCCTACGAGCAGTACTTC. This sequence encodes CASEEAPYEQYF. Combining the CDR3 with reference TRBV28 and TRBJ2-7 gives the whole variable domain DVKVTQSSRYLVKRTGEKVFLECVQDMDHENMFWYRQDPGLGLRLIYFSYDVKMKEKGDIPEGYSVSREKKERFSLILESASTNQTSMYLCASEEAPYEQYFGPGTRLTVT.

The V call is TRBV5-1, the J call TRBJ2-1, with D unclear. Germline V gene data show CDR1 as SGHRS and CDR2 as YFSETQ. Trimming took 5 bases from V and 7 from J, leaving 19 bases between them. The CDR3 is 15 residues long. The CDR3 nucleotides are TGCGCCAGCAGATCGATCTCGGCCGCCATGAATGAGCAGTTCTTC. Its protein is CASRSISAAMNEQFF. The whole variable domain, remainder taken from reference TRBV5-1 and TRBJ2-1, is KAGVTQTPRYLIKTRGQQVTLSCSPISGHRSVSWYQQTPGQGLQFLFEYFSETQRNKGNFPGRFSGRQFSNSRSEMNVSTLELGDSALYLCASRSISAAMNEQFFGPGTRLTVL.

This chain uses TRBV7-2 with TRBJ2-7; 12 nucleotides match TRBD2. V gave up 6 bases and J gave up 5 bases; unmatched junction bases: 11. The germline V gene has CDR1 SGHTA and CDR2 FQGNSA. The CDR3 consists of 16 residues. The CDR3 sequence: CASRPISSGRANEQYF. CDR3 DNA sequence: TGTGCCAGCAGACCTATTTCTAGCGGGAGGGCCAACGAGCAGTACTTC.